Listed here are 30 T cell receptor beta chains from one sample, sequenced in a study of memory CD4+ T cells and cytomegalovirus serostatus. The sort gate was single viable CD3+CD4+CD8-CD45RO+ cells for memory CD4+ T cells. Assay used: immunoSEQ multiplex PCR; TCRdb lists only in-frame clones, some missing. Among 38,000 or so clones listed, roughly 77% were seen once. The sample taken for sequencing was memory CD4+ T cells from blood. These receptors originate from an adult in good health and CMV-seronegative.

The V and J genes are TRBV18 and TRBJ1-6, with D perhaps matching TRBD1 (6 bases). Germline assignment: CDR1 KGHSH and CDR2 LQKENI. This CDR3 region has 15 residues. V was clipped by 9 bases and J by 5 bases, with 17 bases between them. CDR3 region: CASAGGQLHNSPLHF. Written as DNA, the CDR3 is TGTGCCAGTGCCGGGGGCCAGCTCCATAATTCACCCCTCCACTTT. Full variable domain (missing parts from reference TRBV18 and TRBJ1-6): NAGVMQNPRHLVRRRGQEARLRCSPMKGHSHVYWYRQLPEEGLKFMVYLQKENIIDESGMPKERFSAEFPKEGPSILRIQQVVRGDSAAYFCASAGGQLHNSPLHFGNGTRLTVT.

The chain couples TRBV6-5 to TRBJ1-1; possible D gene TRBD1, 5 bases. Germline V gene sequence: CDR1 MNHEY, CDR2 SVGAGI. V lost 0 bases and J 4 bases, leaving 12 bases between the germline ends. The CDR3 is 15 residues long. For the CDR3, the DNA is TGTGCCAGCAGTTACTCGACCAGGGCGGTCACTGAAGCTTTCTTT. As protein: CASSYSTRAVTEAFF.

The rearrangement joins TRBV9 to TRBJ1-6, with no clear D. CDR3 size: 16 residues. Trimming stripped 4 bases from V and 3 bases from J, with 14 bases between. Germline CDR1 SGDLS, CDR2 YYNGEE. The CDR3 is CASSPGLSDYNSPLHF. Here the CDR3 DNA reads TGTGCCAGCAGCCCCGGGCTGAGTGACTATAATTCACCCCTCCACTTT.

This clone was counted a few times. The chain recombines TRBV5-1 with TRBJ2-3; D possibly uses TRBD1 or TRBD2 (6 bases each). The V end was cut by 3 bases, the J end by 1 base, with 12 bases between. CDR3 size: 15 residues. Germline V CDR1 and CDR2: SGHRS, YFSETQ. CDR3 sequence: CASSSRGPGTDTQYF. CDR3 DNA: TGCGCCAGCAGCTCCCGGGGGCCTGGCACAGATACGCAGTATTTT.

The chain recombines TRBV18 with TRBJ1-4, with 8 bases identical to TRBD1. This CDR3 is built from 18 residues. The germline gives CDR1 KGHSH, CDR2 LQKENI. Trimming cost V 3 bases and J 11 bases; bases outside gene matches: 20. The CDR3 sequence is CASSPRSTGVDPAEKLFF. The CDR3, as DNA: TGTGCCAGCTCACCGAGGTCGACAGGGGTGGACCCGGCGGAGAAACTGTTTTTT.

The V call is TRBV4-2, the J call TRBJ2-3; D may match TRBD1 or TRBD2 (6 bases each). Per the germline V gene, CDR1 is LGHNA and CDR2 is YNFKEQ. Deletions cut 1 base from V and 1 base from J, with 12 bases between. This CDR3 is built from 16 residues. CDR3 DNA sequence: TGTGCCAGCAGCCAAGCCTACAGGGAGGGCACAGATACGCAGTATTTT. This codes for CASSQAYREGTDTQYF.

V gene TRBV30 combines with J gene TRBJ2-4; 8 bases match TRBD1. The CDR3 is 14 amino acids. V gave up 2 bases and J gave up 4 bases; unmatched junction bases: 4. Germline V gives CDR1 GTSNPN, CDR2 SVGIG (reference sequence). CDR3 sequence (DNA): TGTGCCTGGAGTACGGGGACAGGTAAAAACATTCAGTACTTC. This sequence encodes CAWSTGTGKNIQYF.

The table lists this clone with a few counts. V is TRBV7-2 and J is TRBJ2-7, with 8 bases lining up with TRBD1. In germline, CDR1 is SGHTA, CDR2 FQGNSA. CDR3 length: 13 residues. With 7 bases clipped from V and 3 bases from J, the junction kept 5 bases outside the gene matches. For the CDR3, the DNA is TGTGCCAGCACAGATGGACAGGGCTACGAGCAGTACTTC. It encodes CASTDGQGYEQYF.

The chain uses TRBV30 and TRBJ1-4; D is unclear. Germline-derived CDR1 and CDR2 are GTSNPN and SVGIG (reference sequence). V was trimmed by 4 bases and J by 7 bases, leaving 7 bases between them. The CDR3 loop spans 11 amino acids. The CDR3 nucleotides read TGTGCCTGGAAGTGGGTTGAAAAACTGTTTTTT. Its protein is CAWKWVEKLFF.

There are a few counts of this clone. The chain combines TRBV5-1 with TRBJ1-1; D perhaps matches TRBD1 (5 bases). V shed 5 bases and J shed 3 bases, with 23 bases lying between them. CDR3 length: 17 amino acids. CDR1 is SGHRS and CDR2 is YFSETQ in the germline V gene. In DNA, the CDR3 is TGCGCCAGCAGTACTGGGATGGTTTTGGGGGATCACACTGAAGCTTTCTTT. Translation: CASSTGMVLGDHTEAFF.

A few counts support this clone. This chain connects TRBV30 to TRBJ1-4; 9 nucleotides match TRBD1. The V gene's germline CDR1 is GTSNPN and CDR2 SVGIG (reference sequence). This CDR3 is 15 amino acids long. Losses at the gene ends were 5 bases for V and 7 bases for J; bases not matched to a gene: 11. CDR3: CAWLKPTGGGEKLFF. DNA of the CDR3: TGTGCCTGGCTTAAGCCTACAGGGGGCGGTGAAAAACTGTTTTTT.

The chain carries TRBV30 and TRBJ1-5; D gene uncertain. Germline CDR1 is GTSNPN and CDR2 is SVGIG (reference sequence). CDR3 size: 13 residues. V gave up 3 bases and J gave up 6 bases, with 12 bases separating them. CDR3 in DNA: TGTGCCTGGAGCGGGTCAAGAGGTCAGCCCCAGCATTTT. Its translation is CAWSGSRGQPQHF.

CDR3 amino acids: CASSQATGQGSGEQFF. DNA for the CDR3: TGTGCCAGCAGCCAAGCTACGGGACAGGGGAGCGGTGAGCAGTTCTTC. This chain links TRBV4-2 with TRBJ2-1, with 10 bases that match TRBD1. This CDR3 is built from 16 residues. V shed 1 base, J shed 9 bases, and the junction held 9 bases outside the gene matches. Germline V gene data show CDR1 as LGHNA and CDR2 as YNFKEQ.

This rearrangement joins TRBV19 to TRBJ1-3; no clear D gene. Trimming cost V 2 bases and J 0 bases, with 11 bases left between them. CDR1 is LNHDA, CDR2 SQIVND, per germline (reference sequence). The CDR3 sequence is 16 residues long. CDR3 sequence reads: CASSIQETYSGNTIYF. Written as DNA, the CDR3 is TGTGCCAGTAGTATACAAGAAACCTACTCTGGAAACACCATATATTTT.

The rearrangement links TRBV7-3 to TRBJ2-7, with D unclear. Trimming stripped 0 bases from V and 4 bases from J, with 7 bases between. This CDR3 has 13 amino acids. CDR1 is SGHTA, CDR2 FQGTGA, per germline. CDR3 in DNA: TGTGCCAGCAGCTTAACTTATGAGTACGAGCAGTACTTC. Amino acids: CASSLTYEYEQYF.

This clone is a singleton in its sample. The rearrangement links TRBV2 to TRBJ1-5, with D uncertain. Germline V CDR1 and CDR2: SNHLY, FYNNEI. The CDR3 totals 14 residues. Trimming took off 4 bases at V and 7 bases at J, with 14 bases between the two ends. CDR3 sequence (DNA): TGTGCCAGCAGTGTAATGGGGTCGCCCCAGCCCCAGCATTTT. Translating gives CASSVMGSPQPQHF.

The CDR3 here is CACSESRGGYGYTF. For the CDR3, the DNA is TGTGCCTGCTCTGAATCGCGAGGGGGCTATGGCTACACCTTC. V and J are TRBV19 and TRBJ1-2; tentative D call: TRBD1 (6 bases). The CDR3 has 14 amino acids. In germline, CDR1 is LNHDA, CDR2 SQIVND (reference sequence). Trimming stripped 11 bases from V and 4 bases from J, with 20 bases between.

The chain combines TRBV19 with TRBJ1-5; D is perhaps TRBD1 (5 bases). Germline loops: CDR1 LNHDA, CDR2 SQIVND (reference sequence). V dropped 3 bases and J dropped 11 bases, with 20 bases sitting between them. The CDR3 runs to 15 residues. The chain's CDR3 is CASSIDTGPRSAQHF. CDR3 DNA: TGTGCCAGTAGTATCGACACAGGACCCAGGTCCGCCCAGCATTTT. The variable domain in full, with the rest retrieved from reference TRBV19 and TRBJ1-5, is DGGITQSPKYLFRKEGQNVTLSCEQNLNHDAMYWYRQDPGQGLRLIYYSQIVNDFQKGDIAEGYSVSREKKESFPLTVTSAQKNPTAFYLCASSIDTGPRSAQHFGDGTRLSIL.

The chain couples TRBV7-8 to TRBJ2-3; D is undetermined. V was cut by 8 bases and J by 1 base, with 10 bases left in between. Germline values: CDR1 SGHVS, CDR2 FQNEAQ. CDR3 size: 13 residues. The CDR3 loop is CASGVAGTDTQYF. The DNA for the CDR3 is TGTGCCAGCGGGGTAGCCGGCACAGATACGCAGTATTTT.

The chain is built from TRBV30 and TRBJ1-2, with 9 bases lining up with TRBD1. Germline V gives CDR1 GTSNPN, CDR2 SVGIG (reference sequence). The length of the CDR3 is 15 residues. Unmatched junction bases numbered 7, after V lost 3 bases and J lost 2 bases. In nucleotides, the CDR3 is TGTGCCTGGAGAAGTACAGGGGGCGTCAACTATGGCTACACCTTC. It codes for CAWRSTGGVNYGYTF.

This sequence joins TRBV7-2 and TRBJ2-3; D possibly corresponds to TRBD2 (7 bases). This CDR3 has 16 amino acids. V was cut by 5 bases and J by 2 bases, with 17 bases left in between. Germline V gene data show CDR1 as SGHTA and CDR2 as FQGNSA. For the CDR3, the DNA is TGTGCCAGCAGCAAGGGGGGGTTAGCCCTCACAGATACGCAGTATTTT. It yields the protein CASSKGGLALTDTQYF.

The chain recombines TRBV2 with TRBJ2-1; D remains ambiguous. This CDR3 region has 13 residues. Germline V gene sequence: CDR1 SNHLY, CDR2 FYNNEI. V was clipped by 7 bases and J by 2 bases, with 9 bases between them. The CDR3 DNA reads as TGTGCCAGCAACCCATCAGCCTACAATGAGCAGTTCTTC. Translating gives CASNPSAYNEQFF.

CDR3 nucleotides: TGCGCCACCACCACTAGAGGGGGGTACCAAGAGACCCAGTACTTC. It is translated as CATTTRGGYQETQYF. The rearrangement links TRBV5-1 to TRBJ2-5; tentatively, D is TRBD1 or TRBD2 (6 bases each). Trimming took 9 bases from V and 0 from J, leaving 18 bases between them. This CDR3 spans 15 amino acids. CDR1 is SGHRS and CDR2 is YFSETQ in the germline V gene.

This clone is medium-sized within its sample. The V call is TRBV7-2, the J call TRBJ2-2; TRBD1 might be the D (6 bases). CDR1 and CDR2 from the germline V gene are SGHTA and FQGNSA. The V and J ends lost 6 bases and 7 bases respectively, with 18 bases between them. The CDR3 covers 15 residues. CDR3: CASSLVQGQGGELFF. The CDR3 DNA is TGTGCCAGCAGTCTGGTTCAGGGGCAGGGCGGGGAGCTGTTTTTT.

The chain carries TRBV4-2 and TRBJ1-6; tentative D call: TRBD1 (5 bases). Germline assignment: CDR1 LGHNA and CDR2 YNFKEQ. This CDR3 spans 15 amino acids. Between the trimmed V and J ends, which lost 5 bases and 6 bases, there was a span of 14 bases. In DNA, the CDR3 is TGTGCCAGCAGCTTGGGGTGGGACGGTAATTCACCCCTCCACTTT. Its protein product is CASSLGWDGNSPLHF.

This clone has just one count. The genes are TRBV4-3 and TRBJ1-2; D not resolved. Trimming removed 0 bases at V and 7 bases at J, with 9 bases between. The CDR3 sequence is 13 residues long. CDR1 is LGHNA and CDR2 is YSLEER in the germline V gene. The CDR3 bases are TGCGCCAGCAGCCAAGATCGTGAATTTGGCTACACCTTC. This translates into CASSQDREFGYTF.

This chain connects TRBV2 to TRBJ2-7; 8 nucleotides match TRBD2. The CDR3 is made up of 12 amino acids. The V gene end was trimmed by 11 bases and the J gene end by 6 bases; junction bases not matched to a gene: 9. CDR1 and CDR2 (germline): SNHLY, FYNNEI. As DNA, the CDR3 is TGTGCCGGAGGGACTAGTGGGCCCGAGCAGTACTTC. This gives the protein CAGGTSGPEQYF.

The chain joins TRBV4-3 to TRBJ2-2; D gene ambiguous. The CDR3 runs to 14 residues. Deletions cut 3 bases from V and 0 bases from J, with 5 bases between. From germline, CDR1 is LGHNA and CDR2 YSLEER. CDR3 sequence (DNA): TGCGCCAGCAGCCACGACACGAACACCGGGGAGCTGTTTTTT. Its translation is CASSHDTNTGELFF.

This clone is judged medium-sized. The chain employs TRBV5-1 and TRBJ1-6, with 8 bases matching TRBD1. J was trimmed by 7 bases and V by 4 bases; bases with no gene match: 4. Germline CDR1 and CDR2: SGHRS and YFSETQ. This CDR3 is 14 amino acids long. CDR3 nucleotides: TGCGCCAGCAGCCCAGGGGGCGGCAATTCACCCCTCCACTTT. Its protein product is CASSPGGGNSPLHF. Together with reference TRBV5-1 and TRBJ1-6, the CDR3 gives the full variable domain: KAGVTQTPRYLIKTRGQQVTLSCSPISGHRSVSWYQQTPGQGLQFLFEYFSETQRNKGNFPGRFSGRQFSNSRSEMNVSTLELGDSALYLCASSPGGGNSPLHFGNGTRLTVT.

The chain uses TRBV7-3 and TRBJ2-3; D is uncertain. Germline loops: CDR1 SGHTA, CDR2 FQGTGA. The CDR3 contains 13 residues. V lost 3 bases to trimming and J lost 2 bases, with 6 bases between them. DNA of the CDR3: TGTGCCAGCAGCTTTTCTATCACAGATACGCAGTATTTT. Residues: CASSFSITDTQYF. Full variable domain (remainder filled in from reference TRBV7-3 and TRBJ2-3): GAGVSQTPSNKVTEKGKYVELRCDPISGHTALYWYRQSLGQGPEFLIYFQGTGAADDSGLPNDRFFAVRPEGSVSTLKIQRTERGDSAVYLCASSFSITDTQYFGPGTRLTVL.